This entry lists 29 T cell receptor beta chains sequenced from one sample in a study of T cells in Graves' hyperthyroidism and ophthalmopathy. The investigators amplified TCR beta CDR3 regions from RNA transcripts. Primed by the HTBI set, a first-round RT-PCR was run on the TCR CDR3. TCRdb re-analysed the multiplex PCR reads in MiXCR, keeping a single row per CDR3 protein. The profile covers around 190,000 distinct CDR3 sequences, with around a sixth appearing a single time and 40% to 65% taken by the ten largest. The source material was blood. Receptors originate from a woman between 50 and 59 years old with Graves' hyperthyroidism.

This clonotype came up many times. The CDR3 DNA reads TGTGCCAGCAGCTTAGGGGGCAGATATACGCAGTATTTT. Protein sequence: CASSLGGRYTQYF. This chain connects TRBV7-9 to TRBJ2-3, with a tentative D call TRBD1 (5 bases). V lost 1 base to trimming and J lost 7 bases, with 9 bases between them. There are 13 residues in the CDR3. CDR1 and CDR2 from the germline V gene are SEHNR and FQNEAQ (reference sequence).

In its sample, this clonotype was seen many times. This chain uses TRBV6-2 or TRBV6-3 with TRBJ2-5, with 9 bases lining up with TRBD2. Germline V gives CDR1 MNHEY, CDR2 SVGEGT. The CDR3 has 17 amino acids. V lost 2 bases and J lost 5; bases outside the gene matches: 12. CDR3 region: CASSYARAGGRRETQYF. The DNA of the CDR3 is TGTGCCAGCAGTTACGCTCGCGCGGGAGGGCGTCGGGAGACCCAGTACTTC.

Remarks on this clonotype: This may stem from a read error, because a much larger clone lies one nucleotide away. The chain couples TRBV2 to TRBJ1-5; D is ambiguous. Per the germline V gene, CDR1 is SNHLY and CDR2 is FYNNEI. The ends were cut back, 6 bases at V and 2 bases at J, with 11 bases in the middle. This CDR3 is built from 14 residues. CDR3 coding DNA: TGTGCCAGCAGGGCGGAGATGGGCAATCAGCCCCAGCATTTT. Protein product: CASRAEMGNQPQHF.

This clonotype appeared many times. The chain has TRBV28 and TRBJ2-5, with 11 bases that match TRBD2. Germline V lookup: CDR1 MDHEN, CDR2 SYDVKM. V trimming: 6 bases; J trimming: 2 bases; junction bases outside the gene matches: 5. This CDR3 contains 15 residues. The CDR3 DNA sequence: TGTGCCAGCAGGGTAGCGGGAGGGGATCAAGAGACCCAGTACTTC. Translating gives CASRVAGGDQETQYF.

The chain couples TRBV5-4 to TRBJ1-1; D is unresolved. The germline V gene has CDR1 SGHNT and CDR2 YYREEE (reference sequence). The CDR3 totals 13 residues. V was cut by 4 bases and J by 4 bases, with 11 bases left in between. The CDR3: CASSPVSGTEAFF. In DNA, the CDR3 is TGTGCCAGCAGCCCCGTCAGTGGCACTGAAGCTTTCTTT.

The sample holds a few counts of this clonotype. The chain links TRBV14 to TRBJ2-2, with 10 bases identical to TRBD2. V shed 2 bases and J 6 bases; nucleotides not matched to a gene: 6. The CDR3 contains 16 residues. The germline V gene encodes CDR1 SGHDN and CDR2 FVKESK. Here the CDR3 reads CASSQPSGSWAGELFF. The CDR3, as DNA: TGTGCCAGCAGCCAACCTAGCGGGAGTTGGGCCGGGGAGCTGTTTTTT.

This clonotype was seen more than once but under ten times. CDR3 protein: CASGGRADEQYF. The DNA of the CDR3 is TGTGCCAGCGGAGGGCGCGCGGACGAGCAGTACTTC. The chain is built from TRBV9 and TRBJ2-7; TRBD2 is a possible D gene (6 bases). The V end was cut by 7 bases, the J end by 5 bases, with 13 bases between. The CDR3 covers 12 residues. Germline loops: CDR1 SGDLS, CDR2 YYNGEE.

This clonotype was detected only a few times. The V and J genes are TRBV4-1 and TRBJ1-2; D remains unclear. The V gene lost 3 bases and the J gene lost 5 bases, with 10 bases spanning the gap. The CDR3 contains 13 residues. Germline V CDR1 and CDR2: MGHRA, YSYEKL. CDR3 DNA sequence: TGCGCCAGCAGCCATCCCGGGAAGTATGGCTACACCTTC. This encodes CASSHPGKYGYTF.

The genes are TRBV12-3 or TRBV12-4 and TRBJ2-5; TRBD2 matches 8 bases. The trim removed 1 base at V and 3 bases at J, leaving 4 bases unmatched. The CDR3 totals 15 residues. The CDR3 DNA follows: TGTGCCAGCAGTTTAGACCTAGCGGGCAAAGAGACCCAGTACTTC. Encoded protein: CASSLDLAGKETQYF.

This clonotype was seen ten or more times. The chain links TRBV27 to TRBJ2-3; D is possibly TRBD1 (6 bases). V was shortened by 2 bases and J by 3 bases, with 9 bases between the two germline ends. Germline V gives CDR1 MNHEY, CDR2 SMNVEV (reference sequence). CDR3 length: 14 residues. CDR3 sequence: CASSLNRDTDTQYF. Written as DNA, the CDR3 is TGTGCCAGCAGTTTAAACAGGGATACAGATACGCAGTATTTT.

This clonotype was seen at least ten times. The chain links TRBV18 to TRBJ1-1, with a possible D match to TRBD1 (6 bases). The CDR3 length is 13 residues. Germline CDR1 and CDR2: KGHSH and LQKENI. The germline V and J ends were trimmed by 11 bases and 5 bases, with 18 bases remaining between them. CDR3 nucleotide sequence: TGTGCCGGACAGCAGGGACTAGGAACTGAAGCTTTCTTT. As protein: CAGQQGLGTEAFF.

V usage is TRBV6-5 and J usage is TRBJ2-1; D tentatively fits TRBD1 or TRBD2 (5 bases each). Trimming left V 1 base short and J 7 bases short, with 17 bases between. The germline V gene has CDR1 MNHEY and CDR2 SVGAGI. The CDR3 is 16 amino acids. This CDR3 reads CASSYLGTSVSNEQFF. The CDR3 nucleotides are TGTGCCAGCAGTTACTTGGGGACGAGCGTGTCTAATGAGCAGTTCTTC.

This clonotype was detected many times. The J gene is TRBJ2-1, the V gene TRBV12-3 or TRBV12-4, with a weak D call TRBD2 (7 bases). The CDR3 consists of 15 residues. Deletions cut 1 base from V and 9 bases from J, with 16 bases between. The CDR3 region is CASSLGRGGRGEQFF. The CDR3 bases are TGTGCCAGCAGTTTAGGGAGGGGGGGGCGAGGTGAGCAGTTCTTC.

Only a few counts were recorded for this clonotype. Being one base from a much bigger clone, this may be a read error. The chain is built from TRBV9 and TRBJ2-3; D ambiguous. This CDR3 comprises 12 residues. Germline V gene lookup returns CDR1 SGDLS and CDR2 YYNGEE. V was cut by 4 bases and J by 2 bases, with 5 bases left in between. In nucleotides, the CDR3 is TGTGCCAGCAGCAAACACACAGATACGCAGTATTTT. Protein product: CASSKHTDTQYF. The variable domain in full, completed from reference TRBV9 and TRBJ2-3, reads DSGVTQTPKHLITATGQRVTLRCSPRSGDLSVYWYQQSLDQGLQFLIQYYNGEERAKGNILERFSAQQFPDLHSELNLSSLELGDSALYFCASSKHTDTQYFGPGTRLTVL.

The CDR3 loop reads CASSRHGYTF. Written as DNA, the CDR3 is TGTGCCAGCAGCCGACACGGCTACACCTTC. This sequence joins TRBV12-3 or TRBV12-4 and TRBJ1-2; D call uncertain. The ends were cut back, 6 bases at V and 8 bases at J, with 7 bases in the middle. The CDR3 is 10 residues long.

The CDR3 loop reads CASSERGSSGNTIYF. CDR3 coding DNA: TGTGCCAGCAGTGAAAGGGGCTCTTCTGGAAACACCATATATTTT. The chain uses TRBV6-1 and TRBJ1-3; possible D gene TRBD1, 5 bases. The CDR3 has 15 amino acids. V dropped 2 bases and J dropped 1 base, with 9 bases sitting between them. Per germline, CDR1 MNHNS and CDR2 SASEGT.

With respect to this clonotype: With a much larger clone just one base away, this may be a read error. The gene calls are TRBV7-9 and TRBJ1-5; D is perhaps TRBD1 (5 bases). Per germline, CDR1 SEHNR and CDR2 FQNEAQ (reference sequence). V lost 5 bases to trimming and J lost 7 bases, with 18 bases between them. CDR3 size: 15 residues. CDR3 loop: CASSPNQGSKQPQHF. CDR3 nucleotide sequence: TGTGCCAGCAGCCCGAACCAGGGTTCCAAACAGCCCCAGCATTTT.

This clonotype was observed at least ten times. The chain uses TRBV24-1 and TRBJ2-3; possible D gene TRBD2, 6 bases. The CDR3 spans 12 residues. In germline, CDR1 is KGHDR, CDR2 SFDVKD. V lost 9 bases to trimming and J lost 3 bases, with 9 bases between them. The CDR3 spells CATAGSTDTQYF. The CDR3 coding sequence is TGTGCCACCGCGGGGTCTACAGATACGCAGTATTTT.

This clonotype was observed at least ten times. The genes are TRBV27 and TRBJ2-7; TRBD2 matches 7 bases. There are 13 residues in the CDR3. The V segment lost 6 bases and the J segment 3 bases; nucleotides outside the gene matches: 5. The germline V gene has CDR1 MNHEY and CDR2 SMNVEV (reference sequence). The chain's CDR3 is CASREGDYYEQYF. The CDR3 region has the DNA TGTGCCAGCAGGGAAGGGGACTACTACGAGCAGTACTTC.

This clonotype showed up many times. The chain uses TRBV6-2 or TRBV6-3 and TRBJ1-5; the D gene is possibly TRBD1 (6 bases). This CDR3 is built from 13 residues. Germline CDR1 is MNHEY and CDR2 is SVGEGT. Trimming took 2 bases from V and 9 from J, leaving 11 bases between them. The CDR3 DNA reads as TGTGCCAGCAGTTACCCAGGGGTTAGGCCCCAGCATTTT. It codes for CASSYPGVRPQHF.

This clonotype was picked up many times. V is TRBV12-3 or TRBV12-4 and J is TRBJ1-1, with 8 bases lining up with TRBD1. This CDR3 contains 13 residues. V shed 5 bases and J 9 bases; nucleotides not matched to a gene: 8. In DNA form, the CDR3 reads TGTGCCAGCAGTCTGGACAGGGTGGGACAAGCTTTCTTT. Translating it yields CASSLDRVGQAFF.

This clonotype has just a few counts. This may stem from a read error, because a much larger clone lies one nucleotide away. The V and J genes are TRBV11-2 and TRBJ2-1, with D possibly matching TRBD2 (6 bases). CDR3 length equals 13 residues. The germline V gene encodes CDR1 SGHAT and CDR2 FQNNGV. CDR3 protein: CASNKGGITEQLF. The CDR3 region has the DNA TGTGCCAGCAACAAAGGCGGGATTACTGAGCAGCTCTTC.

This clonotype has ten or more counts. The gene calls are TRBV27 and TRBJ2-3; D not certain. This CDR3 is 13 amino acids long. Germline V lookup: CDR1 MNHEY, CDR2 SMNVEV (reference sequence). With 2 bases removed from V and 2 bases from J, the gap between germline ends came to 5 bases. The CDR3 region is CASSLAHTDTQYF. The CDR3 DNA follows: TGTGCCAGCAGTTTAGCACACACAGATACGCAGTATTTT.

This clonotype has only one observation. Just one base apart from a much larger clone, this may be a read error. V is TRBV2 and J is TRBJ2-3; 13 bases fit TRBD2. Germline V lookup: CDR1 SNHLY, CDR2 FYNNEI. This CDR3 is 17 amino acids long. V lost 7 bases and J lost 2; bases outside the gene matches: 9. The CDR3 nucleotides read TGTGCCAGCAACCAGGGACTAGCGGGGATGGTCACAGATACGCAGTATTTT. Its translation: CASNQGLAGMVTDTQYF.

This clonotype has ten or more counts. The J gene is TRBJ2-7, the V gene TRBV27; 14 bases match TRBD2. With 6 bases clipped from V and 3 bases from J, the junction kept 4 bases outside the gene matches. The CDR3 spans 15 residues. CDR1 MNHEY and CDR2 SMNVEV come from the germline V gene (reference sequence). This CDR3 is CASREGLAGVYEQYF. Written as DNA, the CDR3 is TGTGCCAGCAGGGAGGGACTAGCGGGAGTCTACGAGCAGTACTTC.

This chain uses TRBV30 with TRBJ1-2, with 12 nucleotides matching TRBD1. This CDR3 comprises 17 residues. V lost 1 base and J lost 0; bases outside the gene matches: 6. CDR1 and CDR2 (germline): GTSNPN, SVGIG (reference sequence). The DNA of the CDR3 is TGTGCCTGGAGTGAACCCGGGACAGGGGGCTCTAACTATGGCTACACCTTC. It yields the protein CAWSEPGTGGSNYGYTF.

In this sample, this clonotype turned up many times. The chain links TRBV2 to TRBJ2-7; 7 bases agree with TRBD1. This CDR3 is 15 amino acids long. Losses at the gene ends were 5 bases for V and 3 bases for J; bases not matched to a gene: 10. Germline V gives CDR1 SNHLY, CDR2 FYNNEI. CDR3: CASSTSRDRSYEQYF. In DNA, the CDR3 is TGTGCCAGCAGTACAAGCCGGGACAGAAGCTACGAGCAGTACTTC.

This clonotype was counted many times. The chain carries TRBV2 and TRBJ1-2; the D is unclear. CDR3 length: 13 residues. CDR1 and CDR2 (germline): SNHLY, FYNNEI. V lost 5 bases to trimming and J lost 0 bases, with 7 bases between them. CDR3 nucleotide sequence: TGTGCCAGCAGTTTGGGTGCTAACTATGGCTACACCTTC. Its protein product is CASSLGANYGYTF.

V and J are TRBV24-1 and TRBJ2-2; D call uncertain. CDR3 length equals 13 residues. V was cut by 0 bases and J by 6 bases, with 4 bases left in between. Germline CDR1 KGHDR, CDR2 SFDVKD. Here the CDR3 reads CATSDLSAGELFF. Written as DNA, the CDR3 is TGTGCCACCAGTGATTTGAGTGCCGGGGAGCTGTTTTTT.